Detailed here is one T cell receptor (beta chain). This specimen belongs to a study of blood T cell repertoires in COVID-19. The V gene's germline CDR1 is SGHAT and CDR2 FQNNGV. The CDR3 loop spans 13 amino acids. The V end was cut by 1 base, the J end by 2 bases, with 5 bases between. Produced via immunoSEQ multiplex PCR; TCRdb's table is partial and in-frame only. Of around 200,000 clones in the sample, just under 90% are singletons; the top ten hold 1.2%. This TCR was sampled from a man aged 30 to 39 who had recovered from COVID-19. The sample was PBMCs or T cells enriched from blood (not recorded which). The rearrangement uses TRBV11-2 and TRBJ2-5; perhaps TRBD1 as D (5 bases). In nucleotides, the CDR3 is TGTGCCAGCAGCTTAGGACAGCAAGAGACCCAGTACTTC. It encodes CASSLGQQETQYF.